This passage covers 23 T cell receptor beta chains from one sample sequenced in a study of cytomegalovirus exposure and HLA in healthy donors. A multiplex PCR was run with 60 Vbeta primers and 13 Jbeta primers. Data came from immunoSEQ multiplex PCR; TCRdb stores just in-frame clones and leaves some out. Of some 80,000 clones listed, 60% to 80% are singletons. Sequenced: PBMCs. The source of these receptors is a man in his fifties in good health and CMV-seronegative.

This clone appeared a single time. The chain has TRBV9 and TRBJ2-1; TRBD2 aligns across 9 bases. This CDR3 comprises 13 residues. Germline-derived CDR1 and CDR2 are SGDLS and YYNGEE. V shed 3 bases and J 10 bases; nucleotides not matched to a gene: 5. The CDR3 reads CASSGGGAVEQFF. The CDR3 region has the DNA TGTGCCAGCAGCGGCGGGGGGGCCGTAGAGCAGTTCTTC.

This chain uses TRBV5-8 with TRBJ1-2, with D perhaps TRBD1 (6 bases). This CDR3 region has 15 residues. Trimming removed 4 bases from V and 4 bases from J, with 17 bases in between. Germline V gene lookup returns CDR1 SGHTS and CDR2 YDEGEE. The CDR3 sequence is CASSPFAGAGYGYTF. Written as DNA, the CDR3 is TGTGCCAGCAGCCCTTTTGCGGGGGCGGGCTATGGCTACACCTTC.

This clone has a single count. The chain uses TRBV7-9 and TRBJ2-2; D may be TRBD2 (7 bases). The germline CDR1 and CDR2 sequences are SEHNR and FQNEAQ (reference sequence). The germline V and J ends were trimmed by 4 bases and 2 bases, with 14 bases remaining between them. This CDR3 contains 16 residues. The CDR3 nucleotides read TGTGCCAGCAGCTCCCCGCGGGGGCATAACACCGGGGAGCTGTTTTTT. Encoded protein: CASSSPRGHNTGELFF.

This clone showed up just once. J is TRBJ2-3 and V is TRBV19; D may be TRBD2 (6 bases). V lost 4 bases and J lost 5, with 16 bases in between. Germline lookup yields CDR1 LNHDA and CDR2 SQIVND (reference sequence). This CDR3 is built from 15 residues. The DNA of the CDR3 is TGTGCCAGTAGTAGCGGGGAAACCTTGGGAGATACGCAGTATTTT. Protein sequence: CASSSGETLGDTQYF.

The chain couples TRBV6-1 to TRBJ2-7, with 10 bases aligning to TRBD1. CDR1 is MNHNS, CDR2 SASEGT, per germline. The CDR3 contains 16 residues. The V segment lost 2 bases and the J segment 4 bases; nucleotides outside the gene matches: 8. The CDR3 loop is CASSEHGQGDIYEQYF. The DNA of the CDR3 is TGTGCCAGCAGTGAACACGGACAGGGGGATATTTACGAGCAGTACTTC.

This sequence joins TRBV5-4 and TRBJ2-2, with 7 positions matching TRBD2. The CDR3 totals 16 residues. The V and J ends lost 5 bases and 2 bases, in that order; junction bases with no gene match: 9. The germline V gene has CDR1 SGHNT and CDR2 YYREEE (reference sequence). The CDR3 loop reads CASRREPGGNTGELFF. The CDR3, as DNA: TGTGCCAGCAGGAGAGAACCGGGAGGAAACACCGGGGAGCTGTTTTTT.

The gene calls are TRBV5-1 and TRBJ1-1; TRBD1 matches 8 bases. V was pared by 4 bases and J by 5 bases, with 7 bases of the junction left unmatched. Germline CDR1 SGHRS, CDR2 YFSETQ. The CDR3 runs to 14 residues. CDR3 amino acids: CASSTDRGGTEAFF. CDR3 sequence (DNA): TGCGCCAGCAGCACCGACAGGGGAGGGACTGAAGCTTTCTTT. Drawing the rest from reference TRBV5-1 and TRBJ1-1, the complete variable domain is KAGVTQTPRYLIKTRGQQVTLSCSPISGHRSVSWYQQTPGQGLQFLFEYFSETQRNKGNFPGRFSGRQFSNSRSEMNVSTLELGDSALYLCASSTDRGGTEAFFGQGTRLTVV.

This chain uses TRBV4-1 with TRBJ2-1; 11 bases fit TRBD2. The V gene's germline CDR1 is MGHRA and CDR2 YSYEKL. V shed 4 bases, J shed 4 bases, and the junction held 9 bases outside the gene matches. The CDR3 is made up of 17 amino acids. CDR3 in DNA: TGCGCCAGCAGCCCCTCGCTAGCGGGGGGTGGTTACAATGAGCAGTTCTTC. It yields the protein CASSPSLAGGGYNEQFF.

The chain recombines TRBV9 with TRBJ2-2; TRBD2 aligns across 14 bases. Germline V lookup: CDR1 SGDLS, CDR2 YYNGEE. The CDR3 is 18 amino acids. The V segment lost 4 bases and the J segment 0 bases; nucleotides outside the gene matches: 5. CDR3 nucleotide sequence: TGTGCCAGCAGCCGGGGACTAGCGGGGGCCGCGAACACCGGGGAGCTGTTTTTT. Its protein is CASSRGLAGAANTGELFF. The complete variable domain, with remaining parts taken from reference TRBV9 and TRBJ2-2, reads DSGVTQTPKHLITATGQRVTLRCSPRSGDLSVYWYQQSLDQGLQFLIQYYNGEERAKGNILERFSAQQFPDLHSELNLSSLELGDSALYFCASSRGLAGAANTGELFFGEGSRLTVL.

V gene TRBV14 combines with J gene TRBJ2-3; 11 bases match TRBD2. The CDR3 consists of 15 residues. Germline loops: CDR1 SGHDN, CDR2 FVKESK. Trimming removed 1 base from V and 5 bases from J; junction bases left unmatched: 2. The CDR3 DNA reads TGTGCCAGCAGCCAAGTAGCGGGGGGGCGAGATACGCAGTATTTT. Amino acids: CASSQVAGGRDTQYF.

As to this clone: A junction end diverges from the germline sequence, so it may reflect a read error. The chain recombines TRBV7-7 with TRBJ2-6; D not resolved. CDR3 length: 13 residues. Germline V CDR1 and CDR2: SSHAT, FNYEAQ (reference sequence). The CDR3 coding sequence is TGTGCTAGCAAACCAGCGGGGGCCAACGTCCTGACTTTC. Its protein is CASKPAGANVLTF.

The rearrangement joins TRBV5-1 to TRBJ2-7, with D perhaps matching TRBD1 (6 bases). The CDR3 has 12 amino acids. Trimming took off 4 bases at V and 5 bases at J, with 10 bases between the two ends. Per germline, CDR1 SGHRS and CDR2 YFSETQ. The CDR3 reads CASSLTGNEQYF. The CDR3 DNA follows: TGCGCCAGCAGCCTTACAGGGAACGAGCAGTACTTC.

The chain employs TRBV9 and TRBJ2-1; 12 nucleotides align to TRBD2. The CDR3 consists of 15 residues. After removal of 4 bases from V and 3 bases from J, the junction contained 2 bases not matched to a gene. Germline CDR1 and CDR2: SGDLS and YYNGEE. CDR3 protein: CASSPTSGGYNEQFF. CDR3 coding DNA: TGTGCCAGCAGCCCGACTAGCGGGGGCTACAATGAGCAGTTCTTC. The whole variable domain, filled in from reference TRBV9 and TRBJ2-1, reads DSGVTQTPKHLITATGQRVTLRCSPRSGDLSVYWYQQSLDQGLQFLIQYYNGEERAKGNILERFSAQQFPDLHSELNLSSLELGDSALYFCASSPTSGGYNEQFFGPGTRLTVL.

This rearrangement joins TRBV2 to TRBJ2-3; TRBD1 agrees at 7 bases. CDR3 length: 14 residues. In germline, CDR1 is SNHLY, CDR2 FYNNEI. V gave up 7 bases and J gave up 1 base; unmatched junction bases: 5. This chain's CDR3 is CASNWDSGTDTQYF. DNA of the CDR3: TGTGCCAGCAATTGGGACAGTGGCACAGATACGCAGTATTTT.

The chain has TRBV10-3 and TRBJ1-5, with D tentatively TRBD1 (6 bases). Germline V gives CDR1 ENHRY, CDR2 SYGVKD. V was clipped by 0 bases and J by 3 bases, with 12 bases between them. The CDR3 length is 16 residues. The CDR3 DNA sequence: TGTGCCATCAGTGAGTCAGTGACAGGTATCAATCAGCCCCAGCATTTT. Encoded protein: CAISESVTGINQPQHF.

The J gene is TRBJ2-1, the V gene TRBV6-1, with TRBD2 matching 11 bases. V dropped 7 bases and J dropped 2; count of bases not matched to a gene: 4. The CDR3 length is 15 residues. CDR1 and CDR2 (germline): MNHNS, SASEGT. As DNA, the CDR3 is TGTGCCAGCACTTTAGCGGGGGGGACCTACAATGAGCAGTTCTTC. Translating it yields CASTLAGGTYNEQFF.

The V and J genes are TRBV7-2 and TRBJ2-5; tentative D call: TRBD2 (7 bases). The tail of the sequence fits TRBJ2-7 better, so the J call may be wrong. The germline gives CDR1 SGHTA, CDR2 FQGNSA. The CDR3 runs 15 residues. CDR3 in DNA: TGTGCCAGCAGCTTAGAGAGGGGGGGCCCCTACGAGCAGTACTTC. It codes for CASSLERGGPYEQYF.

This clone was recorded only once. The rearrangement links TRBV5-6 to TRBJ2-7; D is possibly TRBD1 (5 bases). V lost 3 bases and J lost 0, with 13 bases in between. This CDR3 has 15 amino acids. Germline CDR1 and CDR2: SGHDT and YYEEEE. The CDR3 loop is CASSSKGAASYEQYF. In DNA, the CDR3 is TGTGCCAGCAGCTCCAAAGGGGCCGCCTCCTACGAGCAGTACTTC.

The chain uses TRBV11-2 and TRBJ1-2; 10 bases agree with TRBD1. CDR1 is SGHAT, CDR2 FQNNGV, per germline. The ends lost 6 bases at V and 8 bases at J; junction bases unmatched: 9. This CDR3 is 14 amino acids long. CDR3: CASRPGTGARGYTF. The CDR3 DNA reads as TGTGCCAGCAGACCCGGGACAGGGGCTAGGGGCTACACCTTC.

The chain is built from TRBV9 and TRBJ1-4, with 7 bases matching TRBD1. Germline CDR1 reads SGDLS; CDR2 reads YYNGEE. CDR3 length equals 14 residues. The V segment lost 3 bases and the J segment 8 bases; nucleotides outside the gene matches: 7. In DNA, the CDR3 is TGTGCCAGCAGCGCAGGGGGAAAAAGGGAAAAACTGTTTTTT. It translates to CASSAGGKREKLFF.

This CDR3 is CASSSTGASYNEQFF. CDR3 DNA sequence: TGTGCCAGCAGCTCGACAGGGGCCTCCTACAATGAGCAGTTCTTC. This chain connects TRBV27 to TRBJ2-1; 8 positions match TRBD1. CDR1 is MNHEY and CDR2 is SMNVEV in the germline V gene (reference sequence). This CDR3 is built from 15 residues. Unmatched junction bases numbered 4, after V lost 6 bases and J lost 0 bases.

This chain connects TRBV25-1 to TRBJ2-1; 8 bases are a match to TRBD1. Trimming at V came to 4 bases and at J to 5 bases, leaving 4 bases not matched to a gene. This CDR3 spans 14 amino acids. Germline lookup yields CDR1 MGHDK and CDR2 SYGVNS. CDR3 nucleotides: TGTGCCAGCAGTGCTCGGGACAGGAACAATGAGCAGTTCTTC. Its translation: CASSARDRNNEQFF.

The V gene is TRBV15, the J gene TRBJ1-2; 8 nucleotides agree with TRBD1. This CDR3 spans 15 amino acids. The trim removed 2 bases at V and 8 bases at J, leaving 10 bases unmatched. The germline CDR1 and CDR2 sequences are LNHNV and YYDKDF (reference sequence). DNA for the CDR3: TGTGCCACCAGCAGACCCGAGACAGGGGCGCTCGGCTACACCTTC. Amino acid sequence: CATSRPETGALGYTF.